This T cell receptor beta chain originates from a study of identical twins. Template switching supplied a universal primer site; unique molecular identifiers were carried on the cDNA. From the 5' RACE reads, TCRdb called clonotypes with MiXCR, one entry per CDR3 protein. The table has roughly 770,000 distinct CDR3 sequences, about 18% seen once; the top ten hold under 15%. This CDR3 is built from 14 residues. In germline, CDR1 is DFQATT, CDR2 SNEGSKA (reference sequence). Trimming removed 3 bases from V and 2 bases from J, with 11 bases in between. The sample was also reused in another study, on T cells expressing NK-cell markers. That source reports: CD3+CD56+NKG2C+, CD3+CD56+NKG2C- and CD3+CD56-NKG2C+ T cells, once sorted, supplied the TCR beta repertoires. Sorting of alpha-beta TCR T cells alone was achieved in several experiments with an anti-gamma-delta TCR antibody. Six of the donors carried dominant NKG2C+ clonotypes that took up roughly 1.0-8% of their CD8+ T cells.

V and J are TRBV20-1 and TRBJ1-5; D is unresolved. The receptor was derived from a woman aged 18-30 years in good health. Sequenced: PBMCs. This CDR3 is CSARAGSGNQPQHF. Here the CDR3 DNA reads TGCAGTGCTAGGGCGGGAAGCGGCAATCAGCCCCAGCATTTT.